The 14 T cell receptor beta chains below were found in one sample sequenced in a study of blood T cell repertoires in COVID-19. The repertoire was sequenced with immunoSEQ multiplex PCR; TCRdb's copy has only in-frame clones and lacks some. The table shows 140,000 or so clones, with 60% to 85% occurring only once. Sequencing was done on a sample of peripheral blood. The receptor set was obtained from a man aged 50 to 60 with acute or convalescent COVID-19.

The rearrangement uses TRBV6-1 and TRBJ1-4, with D tentatively TRBD1 (5 bases). Germline assignment: CDR1 MNHNS and CDR2 SASEGT. The ends were cut back, 3 bases at V and 3 bases at J, with 8 bases in the middle. CDR3 length: 14 amino acids. For the CDR3, the DNA is TGTGCCAGCAGTGAGGGGGGATCTAATGAAAAACTGTTTTTT. This encodes CASSEGGSNEKLFF.

In this sample, this clone turned up once. The chain employs TRBV7-2 and TRBJ1-2; 9 positions match TRBD1. Germline lookup yields CDR1 SGHTA and CDR2 FQGNSA. V was clipped by 4 bases and J by 8 bases; unmatched bases: 8. CDR3 length equals 14 residues. DNA of the CDR3: TGTGCCAGCAGCTATTACAGGACAGGGGAAGGCTACACCTTC. Translation: CASSYYRTGEGYTF.

This clone was recorded once. The chain has TRBV5-1 and TRBJ2-3; D remains unclear. V lost 2 bases and J 6 bases, leaving 10 bases between the germline ends. The germline CDR1 and CDR2 sequences are SGHRS and YFSETQ. The CDR3 runs to 13 residues. The CDR3 nucleotides read TGCGCCAGCAGCTTATCCCCTAGGGATACGCAGTATTTT. Its protein is CASSLSPRDTQYF.

The V call is TRBV10-3, the J call TRBJ2-2; 14 bases align to TRBD2. CDR1 ENHRY and CDR2 SYGVKD come from the germline V gene. J gave up 0 bases and V 3 bases, and 3 bases lay outside the gene matches. The CDR3 consists of 18 residues. CDR3 sequence (DNA): TGTGCCATCAGTGACCCGGGACTAGCGGGGGCGAACACCGGGGAGCTGTTTTTT. Its protein product is CAISDPGLAGANTGELFF.

The chain combines TRBV4-1 with TRBJ2-7, with TRBD1 as a possible D gene (7 bases). V was pared by 5 bases and J by 2 bases, with 19 bases between. The germline gives CDR1 MGHRA, CDR2 YSYEKL. The CDR3 is made up of 16 amino acids. The CDR3 loop reads CASSFRDFQGAYEQYF. The CDR3 DNA reads TGCGCCAGCAGCTTTCGGGACTTTCAGGGGGCCTACGAGCAGTACTTC.

The J gene is TRBJ2-7, the V gene TRBV7-9; tentatively, D is TRBD2 (7 bases). This CDR3 has 16 residues. The V end lost 4 bases, the J end lost 2 bases, and 18 bases lay between the germline ends. Germline-derived CDR1 and CDR2 are SEHNR and FQNEAQ (reference sequence). The CDR3 DNA sequence: TGTGCCAGCAGCTGGGGGGGGGACATAGTCCCCTACGAGCAGTACGTC. Encoded protein: CASSWGGDIVPYEQYV.

The chain recombines TRBV5-8 with TRBJ1-1; D remains unclear. Germline V lookup: CDR1 SGHTS, CDR2 YDEGEE. Trimming stripped 6 bases from V and 11 bases from J, with 14 bases between. This CDR3 is 11 amino acids long. As DNA, the CDR3 is TGTGCCAGCACTCCAGACTGGATGGCTTTCTTT. Amino acids: CASTPDWMAFF.

This sequence joins TRBV9 and TRBJ2-7, with 7 bases fitting TRBD1. Germline V gives CDR1 SGDLS, CDR2 YYNGEE. Trimming cost V 3 bases and J 0 bases; bases outside gene matches: 6. CDR3 length: 15 amino acids. In DNA form, the CDR3 reads TGTGCCAGCAGCGGAGGGGACAGCTACTCCTACGAGCAGTACTTC. Its protein is CASSGGDSYSYEQYF.

The chain combines TRBV23-1 with TRBJ2-2; D gene ambiguous. TRBV23-1 is an ORF for which the function is uncertain. The V end was cut by 7 bases, the J end by 1 base, with 7 bases between. The CDR3 is 13 amino acids. CDR3 coding DNA: TGCGCCAGCAAAACAAAGAACACCGGGGAGCTGTTTTTT. It codes for CASKTKNTGELFF.

The gene calls are TRBV18 and TRBJ2-5; perhaps TRBD1 as D (5 bases). Germline V gene data show CDR1 as KGHSH and CDR2 as LQKENI. Trimming took 1 base from V and 1 from J, leaving 7 bases between them. This CDR3 has 14 residues. The CDR3 region has the DNA TGTGCCAGCTCACCACGGGGCAGCCAAGAGACCCAGTACTTC. This codes for CASSPRGSQETQYF. Full variable domain (missing parts from reference TRBV18 and TRBJ2-5): NAGVMQNPRHLVRRRGQEARLRCSPMKGHSHVYWYRQLPEEGLKFMVYLQKENIIDESGMPKERFSAEFPKEGPSILRIQQVVRGDSAAYFCASSPRGSQETQYFGPGTRLLVL.

This chain connects TRBV27 to TRBJ1-3; 10 positions agree with TRBD1. Losses at the gene ends were 3 bases for V and 2 bases for J; bases not matched to a gene: 1. This CDR3 is built from 15 residues. The germline CDR1 and CDR2 sequences are MNHEY and SMNVEV (reference sequence). The CDR3 nucleotides are TGTGCCAGCAGTTTGGGACAGGGGCCTGGAAACACCATATATTTT. Translation gives CASSLGQGPGNTIYF.

This clone appeared once. CDR3 bases: TGTGCCAGTAAAGCGGGACACTTGCTCGGGAGGGATTATCAGCCCCAGCATTTT. Its translation is CASKAGHLLGRDYQPQHF. The rearrangement links TRBV19 to TRBJ1-5; tentative D call: TRBD1 (6 bases). CDR1 LNHDA and CDR2 SQIVND come from the germline V gene (reference sequence). V lost 7 bases and J 5 bases, leaving 27 bases between the germline ends. The CDR3 consists of 18 residues.

The chain employs TRBV12-3 or TRBV12-4 and TRBJ2-1, with D possibly matching TRBD2 (7 bases). This CDR3 is 12 amino acids long. The ends were cut back, 7 bases at V and 8 bases at J, with 12 bases in the middle. The CDR3 reads CASKGGVHEQFF. CDR3 in DNA: TGTGCCAGCAAAGGGGGGGTTCATGAGCAGTTCTTC.

The genes are TRBV5-1 and TRBJ1-5, with D perhaps TRBD1 (5 bases). This CDR3 is 14 amino acids long. V dropped 7 bases and J dropped 3 bases, with 14 bases sitting between them. Germline V lookup: CDR1 SGHRS, CDR2 YFSETQ. The CDR3 here is CASSPGLSNQPQHF. CDR3 DNA sequence: TGCGCCAGCTCCCCGGGACTCTCCAATCAGCCCCAGCATTTT. Filled out from reference TRBV5-1 and TRBJ1-5, the complete variable domain reads KAGVTQTPRYLIKTRGQQVTLSCSPISGHRSVSWYQQTPGQGLQFLFEYFSETQRNKGNFPGRFSGRQFSNSRSEMNVSTLELGDSALYLCASSPGLSNQPQHFGDGTRLSIL.